This TCR beta chain was recorded in a study of CD8 T cells in Susac syndrome. The RNA, about 0.5 to 1 ug, was put through reverse transcription using random hexamers. Amplification of the TCR beta CDR3 was carried out by immunoSEQ multiplex PCR, which spanned a total of 54 Vbeta and 13 Jbeta segments. Using its own MiXCR run on the immunoSEQ multiplex PCR reads, TCRdb lists one record per CDR3 protein. The table shows approximately 200,000 distinct CDR3 sequences, with roughly 90% occurring only once. TCR beta was sequenced from blood CD8+ and CD4+ T cells. The multiple sclerosis controls consisted of treatment-naive patients with relapsing-remitting disease, either stable or active. Per germline, CDR1 SGHRS and CDR2 YFSETQ. CDR3 size: 16 residues. Trimming removed 4 bases from V and 0 bases from J, with 17 bases in between.

This sequence was found in a human donor with multiple sclerosis. The sample was CD8+ T cells from PBMCs. The rearrangement links TRBV5-1 to TRBJ2-7, with D perhaps matching TRBD2 (6 bases). The CDR3 protein is CASSPPGTASSYEQYF. The DNA of the CDR3 is TGCGCCAGCAGCCCACCCGGGACTGCGAGCTCCTACGAGCAGTACTTC.